This T cell receptor (beta chain) stems from a study of T cell repertoires in cytomegalovirus infection. About the study: Selection of CMV epitopes for the study included recently identified HLA-C-restricted and well-studied HLA-B-restricted ones. Public TCR beta signatures marked donors with CMV infection and the matching HLA. Whole-study findings and limits: It was HLA-C-restricted CMV-specific TCR beta clonotypes that dominated the response ex vivo.

J was trimmed by 6 bases and V by 0 bases; bases with no gene match: 7. Germline V CDR1 and CDR2: MNHEY, SVGAGI. This CDR3 comprises 15 residues. Via MiXCR, TCRdb re-called the reads, giving one row per CDR3 protein. The top ten hold roughly 13% of the sample, which has some 940,000 distinct CDR3 sequences, roughly 31% seen once. This clonotype occurred many times. The antigen is undetermined. The V and J genes are TRBV6-5 and TRBJ1-1; 7 bases are a match to TRBD1. The sequence was obtained from a human donor in good health (CMV status not recorded). Some clones in this sample may be carry-over from other donors' samples. The sample here was cultured CD8+ T cells from PBMCs, taken from culture after CMV antigen stimulation. CDR3 loop: CASSYSEQGVPEAFF. In nucleotides, the CDR3 is TGTGCCAGCAGTTACTCTGAGCAGGGGGTCCCTGAAGCTTTCTTT.